The 18 T cell receptor beta chains reported below all come from one sample, sequenced in a study of T cell responses to AZD1222 COVID-19 vaccine. Measured with immunoSEQ multiplex PCR; TCRdb has only the in-frame clones, and not every one. There are some 180,000 clones in the sample; about 93% occur only once, and around 1% lies in the top ten. Here the sequenced sample was peripheral blood, taken 28 days after the second dose of the MenACWY control vaccine. These receptor sequences come from an adult who received the MenACWY meningococcal vaccine as a control.

The chain couples TRBV5-1 to TRBJ2-7; 7 nucleotides match TRBD1. The CDR3 consists of 14 residues. The V gene end was trimmed by 4 bases and the J gene end by 5 bases; junction bases not matched to a gene: 9. Germline V CDR1 and CDR2: SGHRS, YFSETQ. CDR3 protein: CASSQGGAFHEQYF. CDR3 nucleotides: TGCGCCAGCAGCCAAGGGGGCGCGTTCCACGAGCAGTACTTC.

CDR3 coding DNA: TGCAGCGTAGGGACAGGGGTCTATGGCTACACCTTC. Encoded protein: CSVGTGVYGYTF. The chain couples TRBV29-1 to TRBJ1-2, with 10 bases identical to TRBD1. CDR1 is SQVTM and CDR2 is ANQGSEA in the germline V gene. The ends lost 6 bases at V and 4 bases at J; junction bases unmatched: 2. The CDR3 is 12 residues long.

The chain combines TRBV6-6 with TRBJ1-5, with a tentative D call TRBD1 (6 bases). The CDR3 extends over 15 amino acids. The ends were cut back, 2 bases at V and 2 bases at J, with 10 bases in the middle. The germline CDR1 and CDR2 sequences are MNHNY and SVGAGI (reference sequence). Here the CDR3 reads CASSYTDRRNQPQHF. CDR3 DNA: TGTGCCAGCAGTTACACTGACAGGCGCAATCAGCCCCAGCATTTT.

This rearrangement joins TRBV14 to TRBJ1-5, with unresolved D. The CDR3 consists of 13 residues. Germline CDR1 and CDR2: SGHDN and FVKESK. V lost 1 base to trimming and J lost 7 bases, with 8 bases between them. The CDR3 coding sequence is TGTGCCAGCAGCCAAGGGGGAGAACAGCCCCAGCATTTT. It encodes CASSQGGEQPQHF.

V is TRBV7-2 and J is TRBJ1-4, with 7 bases that match TRBD1. Germline V CDR1 and CDR2: SGHTA, FQGNSA. V lost 2 bases, J lost 5 bases, and 8 bases stayed unmatched. The CDR3 contains 16 residues. The CDR3 is CASSLHGAGGNEKLFF. DNA for the CDR3: TGTGCCAGCAGCTTACACGGCGCAGGGGGAAATGAAAAACTGTTTTTT.

The rearrangement joins TRBV7-9 to TRBJ2-5; D possibly corresponds to TRBD2 (6 bases). Trimming took 8 bases from V and 4 from J, leaving 11 bases between them. Per the germline V gene, CDR1 is SEHNR and CDR2 is FQNEAQ (reference sequence). The CDR3 is 12 amino acids. DNA of the CDR3: TGTGCCAGCTCCGAGGAGGGAGAGACCCAGTACTTC. Translation gives CASSEEGETQYF.

This clone was observed once. This chain connects TRBV28 to TRBJ1-2; a weak D match, TRBD1 (6 bases). Trimming took off 6 bases at V and 5 bases at J, with 13 bases between the two ends. The germline V gene encodes CDR1 MDHEN and CDR2 SYDVKM. This CDR3 contains 13 residues. CDR3 loop: CASSPTGLYGYTF. Written as DNA, the CDR3 is TGTGCCAGCAGCCCGACAGGCCTGTATGGCTACACCTTC.

This chain connects TRBV6-5 to TRBJ2-1; the D gene is possibly TRBD2 (5 bases). The length of the CDR3 is 15 residues. Germline V lookup: CDR1 MNHEY, CDR2 SVGAGI. The V gene lost 5 bases and the J gene lost 6 bases, with 17 bases spanning the gap. This CDR3 reads CASSRPRGSPNEQFF. DNA of the CDR3: TGTGCCAGCAGTCGCCCACGGGGTAGTCCCAATGAGCAGTTCTTC.

The V gene is TRBV5-5, the J gene TRBJ2-7; tentatively, D is TRBD1 (6 bases). V dropped 4 bases and J dropped 2 bases, with 16 bases sitting between them. The CDR3 loop spans 15 amino acids. The germline V gene has CDR1 SGHKS and CDR2 YYEKEE (reference sequence). The CDR3 sequence: CASSRETGSTYEQYF. The CDR3 DNA is TGTGCCAGCAGCCGGGAAACAGGGAGCACCTACGAGCAGTACTTC. The full variable domain, in which reference TRBV5-5 and TRBJ2-7 provide the parts outside the CDR3, is DAGVTQSPTHLIKTRGQQVTLRCSPISGHKSVSWYQQVLGQGPQFIFQYYEKEERGRGNFPDRFSARQFPNYSSELNVNALLLGDSALYLCASSRETGSTYEQYFGPGTRLTVT.

The chain joins TRBV5-5 to TRBJ1-1; 12 bases are shared with TRBD1. V lost 3 bases, J lost 6 bases, and 3 bases stayed unmatched. Germline V gene sequence: CDR1 SGHKS, CDR2 YYEKEE (reference sequence). The CDR3 contains 14 residues. The DNA for the CDR3 is TGTGCCAGCAGCTGGGGACAGGGGGCTTCTGAAGCTTTCTTT. Its protein product is CASSWGQGASEAFF.

The chain is built from TRBV2 and TRBJ1-6, with 9 nucleotides matching TRBD1. J was trimmed by 6 bases and V by 3 bases; bases with no gene match: 6. This CDR3 has 16 amino acids. CDR1 is SNHLY, CDR2 FYNNEI, per germline. The CDR3 nucleotides read TGTGCCAGCAGTGACCGCGGACAGGGGTCTAATTCACCCCTCCACTTT. It specifies CASSDRGQGSNSPLHF.

J is TRBJ1-1 and V is TRBV6-6; 8 bases fit TRBD1. The V gene's germline CDR1 is MNHNY and CDR2 SVGAGI (reference sequence). The V gene end was trimmed by 5 bases and the J gene end by 0 bases; junction bases not matched to a gene: 11. The CDR3 length is 17 residues. The CDR3 sequence: CASSHTVGTGLNTEAFF. DNA of the CDR3: TGTGCCAGCAGTCATACCGTCGGGACAGGCCTGAACACTGAAGCTTTCTTT.

This rearrangement joins TRBV5-4 to TRBJ2-4; D call uncertain. This CDR3 contains 15 residues. V was cut by 3 bases and J by 0 bases, with 10 bases left in between. Germline CDR1 SGHNT, CDR2 YYREEE (reference sequence). The CDR3 nucleotides are TGTGCCAGCAGCTCCCATAGGGAAGCCAAAAACATTCAGTACTTC. Translated, it gives CASSSHREAKNIQYF.

The chain joins TRBV7-2 to TRBJ2-1; 14 bases align to TRBD2. The CDR3 has 18 amino acids. J gave up 4 bases and V 5 bases, and 10 bases lay outside the gene matches. Germline assignment: CDR1 SGHTA and CDR2 FQGNSA. CDR3 amino acids: CASSQSRTSGGRYNEQFF. In DNA, the CDR3 is TGTGCCAGCAGCCAGAGTCGGACTAGCGGGGGGAGATACAATGAGCAGTTCTTC.

The chain recombines TRBV4-3 with TRBJ1-1; TRBD1 agrees at 9 bases. V lost 5 bases and J lost 5; bases outside the gene matches: 9. Germline V gene lookup returns CDR1 LGHNA and CDR2 YSLEER. This CDR3 region has 15 residues. CDR3 sequence reads: CASSTEDRGDTEAFF. The CDR3, as DNA: TGCGCCAGCAGCACAGAGGACAGGGGTGATACTGAAGCTTTCTTT.

The V gene is TRBV30, the J gene TRBJ1-4; no reliable D call. CDR3 length equals 15 residues. The germline V gene has CDR1 GTSNPN and CDR2 SVGIG (reference sequence). V was cut by 2 bases and J by 4 bases, with 14 bases left in between. CDR3 sequence: CAWSPGLANNEKLFF. In DNA, the CDR3 is TGTGCCTGGAGTCCTGGACTCGCCAATAATGAAAAACTGTTTTTT.

This clone was counted a single time. The chain links TRBV6-5 to TRBJ1-2; TRBD1 matches at 7 bases. The V gene's germline CDR1 is MNHEY and CDR2 SVGAGI. After removal of 7 bases from V and 8 bases from J, the junction contained 10 bases not matched to a gene. CDR3 length: 13 residues. The CDR3 bases are TGTGCCAGCAACACCAGGGGGGGAATAGGCTACACCTTC. Its protein is CASNTRGGIGYTF.

The chain uses TRBV27 and TRBJ2-6; 10 bases align to TRBD1. V was pared by 5 bases and J by 0 bases, with 10 bases of the junction left unmatched. This CDR3 is 19 amino acids long. The germline gives CDR1 MNHEY, CDR2 SMNVEV (reference sequence). The CDR3 DNA reads TGTGCCAGCAGTCGCGCCCCGGGACAGGGGAACTCTGGGGCCAACGTCCTGACTTTC. This codes for CASSRAPGQGNSGANVLTF.